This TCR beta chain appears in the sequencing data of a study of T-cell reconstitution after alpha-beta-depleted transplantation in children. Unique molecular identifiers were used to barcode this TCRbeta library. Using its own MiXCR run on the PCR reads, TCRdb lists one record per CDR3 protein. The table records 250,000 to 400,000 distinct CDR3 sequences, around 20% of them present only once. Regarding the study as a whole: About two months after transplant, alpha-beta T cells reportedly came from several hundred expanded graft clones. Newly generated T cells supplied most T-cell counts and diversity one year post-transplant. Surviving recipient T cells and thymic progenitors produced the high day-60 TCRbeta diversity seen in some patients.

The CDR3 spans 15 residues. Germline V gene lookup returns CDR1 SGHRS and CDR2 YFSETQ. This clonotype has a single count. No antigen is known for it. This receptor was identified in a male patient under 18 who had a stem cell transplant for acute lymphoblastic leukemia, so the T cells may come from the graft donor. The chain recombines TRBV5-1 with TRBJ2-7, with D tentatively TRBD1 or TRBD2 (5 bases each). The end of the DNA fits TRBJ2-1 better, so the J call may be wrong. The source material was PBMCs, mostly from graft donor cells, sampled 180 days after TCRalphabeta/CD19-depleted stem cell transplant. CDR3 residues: CASSPRDGGTYEQFF. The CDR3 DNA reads TGCGCCAGCAGCCCCCGGGACGGCGGAACCTACGAGCAGTTCTTC.